Listed here are 17 T cell receptor beta chains from one sample, sequenced in a study of T cells after yellow fever vaccination. Each CDR3 protein gets one entry after TCRdb re-called the 5' RACE reads with MiXCR. The sample includes some 110,000 distinct CDR3 sequences, 8% to 9.5% of them seen just once. Sequenced here: CD8+ T cells sorted from PBMCs, sampled 45 days after the yellow fever booster vaccination. The receptor source for this set is a man younger than 40 who received the YFV17D yellow fever vaccine.

In this sample, this clonotype turned up many times. This chain joins TRBV15 and TRBJ2-1, with 8 nucleotides matching TRBD1. The V segment lost 0 bases and the J segment 7 bases; nucleotides outside the gene matches: 5. CDR1 LNHNV and CDR2 YYDKDF come from the germline V gene (reference sequence). This CDR3 has 15 amino acids. The CDR3: CATSRDMTGVNEQFF. Here the CDR3 DNA reads TGTGCCACCAGCAGAGATATGACAGGGGTGAATGAGCAGTTCTTC.

The sample holds a few counts of this clonotype. V gene TRBV7-9 combines with J gene TRBJ2-7, with D hard to call. Trimming left V 5 bases short and J 3 bases short, with 17 bases between. CDR1 is SEHNR and CDR2 is FQNEAQ in the germline V gene (reference sequence). The CDR3 has 15 amino acids. CDR3 sequence reads: CASSPLSDGNYEQYF. In DNA form, the CDR3 reads TGTGCCAGCAGCCCCCTCTCCGACGGAAACTACGAGCAGTACTTC.

This clonotype was observed a handful of times. The V call is TRBV6-6, the J call TRBJ2-3, with D perhaps TRBD2 (5 bases). Germline CDR1 is MNHNY and CDR2 is SVGAGI (reference sequence). V lost 4 bases and J lost 2, with 7 bases in between. The CDR3 extends over 13 amino acids. CDR3 sequence: CASSSGLTDTQYF. Here the CDR3 DNA reads TGTGCCAGCAGTTCAGGACTCACAGATACGCAGTATTTT.

Concerning this clonotype: A much larger clone sits a single nucleotide away, making a read error possible. The chain combines TRBV29-1 with TRBJ2-3, with a tentative D call TRBD2 (6 bases). This CDR3 comprises 15 residues. CDR1 SQVTM and CDR2 ANQGSEA come from the germline V gene. V was clipped by 0 bases and J by 2 bases, with 12 bases between them. CDR3 region: CSVEEAGPYTDTQYF. The CDR3, as DNA: TGCAGCGTTGAAGAGGCGGGACCATACACAGATACGCAGTATTTT.

This clonotype was counted at least ten times. The chain links TRBV10-3 to TRBJ1-1, with TRBD1 identical over 9 bases. The trim removed 2 bases at V and 0 bases at J, leaving 1 base unmatched. Looked up from germline, CDR1 is ENHRY and CDR2 is SYGVKD. This CDR3 has 15 amino acids. Written as DNA, the CDR3 is TGTGCCATCAGTGAGGGACAGGGGATGAACACTGAAGCTTTCTTT. This translates into CAISEGQGMNTEAFF.

This clonotype was picked up many times. The chain links TRBV11-3 to TRBJ2-3, with D hard to call. There are 17 residues in the CDR3. The V and J ends lost 4 bases and 0 bases respectively, with 17 bases between them. Germline V lookup: CDR1 SGHNT, CDR2 YENEEA. This CDR3 reads CASSSRSGSQSTDTQYF. The CDR3 DNA reads TGTGCCAGCAGCTCCCGCTCGGGCTCTCAAAGCACAGATACGCAGTATTTT.

This sequence joins TRBV7-2 and TRBJ2-7; 10 bases match TRBD1. Germline loops: CDR1 SGHTA, CDR2 FQGNSA. This CDR3 spans 16 amino acids. V gave up 3 bases and J gave up 6 bases; unmatched junction bases: 11. The CDR3: CASSFTHRDRGLEQYF. In DNA, the CDR3 is TGTGCCAGCAGCTTTACCCATAGGGACAGGGGTCTCGAGCAGTACTTC.

This clonotype was recorded at least ten times. This sequence joins TRBV20-1 and TRBJ2-3, with D tentatively TRBD2 (5 bases). The CDR3 sequence is 17 residues long. Trimming took off 1 base at V and 0 bases at J, with 17 bases between the two ends. The germline gives CDR1 DFQATT, CDR2 SNEGSKA (reference sequence). CDR3 residues: CSARGVGWGASTDTQYF. In DNA, the CDR3 is TGCAGTGCTAGAGGTGTGGGTTGGGGAGCTAGCACAGATACGCAGTATTTT.

This clonotype was counted at least ten times. The chain uses TRBV27 and TRBJ2-2; TRBD2 agrees at 9 bases. CDR1 is MNHEY and CDR2 is SMNVEV in the germline V gene (reference sequence). CDR3 length: 17 residues. The V segment lost 3 bases and the J segment 4 bases; nucleotides outside the gene matches: 9. CDR3 nucleotides: TGTGCCAGCAGTTTTCAAGCGGGAGCGGGAGGCACCGGGGAGCTGTTTTTT. Protein sequence: CASSFQAGAGGTGELFF.

This clonotype has ten or more counts. The CDR3 nucleotides are TGTGCCAGTAGTACACGTAGCGGGAGGGCCAATGAGCAGTTCTTC. Amino acid sequence: CASSTRSGRANEQFF. The chain links TRBV19 to TRBJ2-1; 11 nucleotides match TRBD2. This CDR3 has 15 amino acids. V was clipped by 4 bases and J by 6 bases; unmatched bases: 5. Germline-derived CDR1 and CDR2 are LNHDA and SQIVND (reference sequence).

This clonotype showed up many times. The chain has TRBV14 and TRBJ2-7; D is perhaps TRBD1 (6 bases). Trimming left V 5 bases short and J 2 bases short, with 19 bases between. CDR1 SGHDN and CDR2 FVKESK come from the germline V gene. CDR3 length: 16 amino acids. The CDR3 reads CASSSAQGPNTYEQYF. DNA for the CDR3: TGTGCCAGCAGCTCCGCTCAGGGGCCGAATACCTACGAGCAGTACTTC.

This rearrangement joins TRBV7-9 to TRBJ2-1, with D tentatively TRBD1 (5 bases). CDR1 and CDR2 (germline): SEHNR, FQNEAQ (reference sequence). This CDR3 contains 10 residues. V shed 6 bases and J shed 10 bases, with 7 bases lying between them. The CDR3 region has the DNA TGTGCCAGCAGGGGGCGGGAGCAGTTCTTC. Its protein product is CASRGREQFF.

This clonotype was picked up many times. The chain employs TRBV29-1 and TRBJ2-7, with 7 nucleotides matching TRBD1. Per germline, CDR1 SQVTM and CDR2 ANQGSEA. V was pared by 0 bases and J by 3 bases, with 2 bases of the junction left unmatched. The CDR3 is 13 residues long. The CDR3 loop reads CSVEDRDSYEQYF. Here the CDR3 DNA reads TGCAGCGTTGAAGATAGGGACAGCTACGAGCAGTACTTC.

This clonotype was observed many times. This chain links TRBV25-1 with TRBJ2-7; 13 bases are shared with TRBD2. CDR1 and CDR2 from the germline V gene are MGHDK and SYGVNS. The CDR3 runs to 13 residues. V was clipped by 9 bases and J by 3 bases; unmatched bases: 2. In DNA form, the CDR3 reads TGTGCCAGTGGACTAGCGGGGGACTACGAGCAGTACTTC. Its translation: CASGLAGDYEQYF.

A remark on this clonotype: A much larger clone lies a single base off, so this may be a read error. The chain recombines TRBV24-1 with TRBJ2-1; TRBD1 matches at 8 bases. CDR3 size: 15 residues. Germline values: CDR1 KGHDR, CDR2 SFDVKD. The DNA of the CDR3 is TGTGCCACCAGTGATTCCAGGACAGGGCCCAATGAGCAGCTCTTC. As protein: CATSDSRTGPNEQLF.

A few counts support this clonotype. V and J are TRBV9 and TRBJ2-7; TRBD2 matches 10 bases. The CDR3 is 16 residues long. CDR1 is SGDLS and CDR2 is YYNGEE in the germline V gene. The J segment lost 0 bases and the V segment lost 7 bases, leaving 10 bases of the junction unmatched. The CDR3 nucleotides read TGTGCCAGCGATCCCAGCGGGAGGGGCAGCTCCTACGAGCAGTACTTC. It is translated as CASDPSGRGSSYEQYF.

This clonotype was detected ten times or more. The chain couples TRBV5-6 to TRBJ2-1; D unclear. This CDR3 has 13 residues. Per germline, CDR1 SGHDT and CDR2 YYEEEE. Trimming removed 4 bases from V and 8 bases from J, with 13 bases in between. The CDR3 nucleotides read TGTGCCAGCAGCGGGCTAGGACGAGATGAGCAGTTCTTC. Translated: CASSGLGRDEQFF.